One sample yielded the 28 T cell receptor beta chains listed below, sequenced in a study of T cell responses to AZD1222 COVID-19 vaccine. Libraries were prepared by immunoSEQ multiplex PCR; TCRdb keeps only in-frame clonotypes and omits some of them. This table holds approximately 140,000 clones, more than 80% found once. The input for sequencing was peripheral blood, taken 28 days after the second AZD1222 dose. The receptors here all came from an adult who received the AZD1222 COVID-19 vaccine.

This rearrangement joins TRBV18 to TRBJ1-5; 7 bases agree with TRBD1. CDR3 length: 15 residues. Germline V CDR1 and CDR2: KGHSH, LQKENI. V dropped 5 bases and J dropped 2; count of bases not matched to a gene: 6. This CDR3 reads CASSLGQAGNQPQHF. For the CDR3, the DNA is TGTGCCAGCTCATTAGGACAGGCGGGCAATCAGCCCCAGCATTTT.

The chain carries TRBV11-2 and TRBJ2-3; a weak D match, TRBD1 (6 bases). V was pared by 5 bases and J by 2 bases, with 17 bases between. This CDR3 comprises 16 residues. Germline V gene data show CDR1 as SGHAT and CDR2 as FQNNGV. CDR3 protein: CASSHGQSINTDTQYF. DNA for the CDR3: TGTGCCAGCAGCCATGGACAGAGCATCAACACAGATACGCAGTATTTT.

As DNA, the CDR3 is TGTGCCATCGGGCAGCCCCAGCATTTT. This encodes CAIGQPQHF. The chain carries TRBV2 and TRBJ1-5; D call uncertain. The length of the CDR3 is 9 residues. The V and J ends lost 10 bases and 7 bases respectively, with 5 bases between them. Germline values: CDR1 SNHLY, CDR2 FYNNEI. Supplemented by reference TRBV2 and TRBJ1-5, the full variable domain reads EPEVTQTPSHQVTQMGQEVILRCVPISNHLYFYWYRQILGQKVEFLVSFYNNEISEKSEIFDDQFSVERPDGSNFTLKIRSTKLEDSAMYFCAIGQPQHFGDGTRLSIL.

A few counts support this clone. The chain combines TRBV7-2 with TRBJ1-1, with TRBD1 matching over 8 bases. This CDR3 comprises 15 residues. CDR1 is SGHTA, CDR2 FQGNSA, per germline. The junction had 7 bases not matched to a gene; V was cut back by 2 bases and J by 5 bases. CDR3 bases: TGTGCCAGCAGCTTATTGGTCACAGGGGGGACTGAAGCTTTCTTT. Protein: CASSLLVTGGTEAFF.

Points on this clone: Since a much larger clone is just one base distant, this may be a read error. V usage is TRBV19 and J usage is TRBJ2-1, with TRBD1 matching over 7 bases. CDR1 and CDR2 (germline): LNHDA, SQIVND (reference sequence). Trimming removed 3 bases from V and 0 bases from J; junction bases left unmatched: 2. The CDR3 runs 15 residues. The CDR3 DNA follows: TGTGCCAGTAGTATGGACAGGAGCTCCTACAATGAGCAGTTCTTC. Translation: CASSMDRSSYNEQFF.

This chain connects TRBV11-2 to TRBJ1-2; D is uncertain. Germline-derived CDR1 and CDR2 are SGHAT and FQNNGV. Trimming removed 6 bases from V and 2 bases from J, with 10 bases in between. The CDR3 is made up of 13 amino acids. The CDR3 bases are TGTGCCAGCAGTCCTGGGCGGAACTATGGCTACACCTTC. It encodes CASSPGRNYGYTF.

The V and J genes are TRBV5-1 and TRBJ1-5; D not certain. The germline V gene has CDR1 SGHRS and CDR2 YFSETQ. V was trimmed by 5 bases and J by 6 bases, leaving 18 bases between them. This CDR3 has 15 residues. CDR3 residues: CASSPGSREGQPQHF. The DNA of the CDR3 is TGCGCCAGCAGTCCCGGCTCTCGAGAGGGTCAGCCCCAGCATTTT. Full variable domain (rest looked up from reference TRBV5-1 and TRBJ1-5): KAGVTQTPRYLIKTRGQQVTLSCSPISGHRSVSWYQQTPGQGLQFLFEYFSETQRNKGNFPGRFSGRQFSNSRSEMNVSTLELGDSALYLCASSPGSREGQPQHFGDGTRLSIL.

The chain links TRBV19 to TRBJ2-1, with 10 bases that match TRBD2. The CDR3 is 15 amino acids. Germline trimming cut 7 bases from V and 6 bases from J; bases unmatched to any gene: 9. CDR1 is LNHDA, CDR2 SQIVND, per germline (reference sequence). CDR3: CASTPSGRYSNEQFF. As DNA, the CDR3 is TGTGCCAGTACCCCTAGCGGGAGATATAGCAATGAGCAGTTCTTC.

This clone came up a few times. V and J are TRBV6-5 and TRBJ1-1, with D possibly being TRBD1 (6 bases). The CDR3 consists of 15 residues. Germline V gene sequence: CDR1 MNHEY, CDR2 SVGAGI. The germline V and J ends were trimmed by 5 bases and 5 bases, with 18 bases remaining between them. CDR3: CASSPEGGLGTEAFF. In DNA, the CDR3 is TGTGCCAGCAGTCCGGAGGGGGGCCTGGGAACTGAAGCTTTCTTT.

CDR3 protein: CASSWSASSTDTQYF. The CDR3 coding sequence is TGTGCCAGCAGTTGGTCCGCCAGTAGCACAGATACGCAGTATTTT. This chain links TRBV6-5 with TRBJ2-3; no firm D call. The V end lost 4 bases, the J end lost 0 bases, and 11 bases lay between the germline ends. CDR3 length: 15 residues. CDR1 and CDR2 (germline): MNHEY, SVGAGI.

The genes are TRBV19 and TRBJ1-1; possibly TRBD1 for D (6 bases). Germline CDR1 LNHDA, CDR2 SQIVND (reference sequence). Trimming cost V 0 bases and J 2 bases, with 10 bases left between them. The CDR3 covers 15 residues. CDR3 nucleotides: TGTGCCAGTAGTATAGATGGACAGCCAAACACTGAAGCTTTCTTT. Its protein product is CASSIDGQPNTEAFF.

The CDR3 region has the DNA TGTGCCAGCAGCTTAGTCGGCAATCAGCCCCAGCATTTT. This translates into CASSLVGNQPQHF. The chain couples TRBV11-3 to TRBJ1-5, with D uncertain. The CDR3 contains 13 residues. CDR1 and CDR2 (germline): SGHNT, YENEEA. Trimming took 1 base from V and 2 from J, leaving 3 bases between them.

This clone was observed once. The rearrangement joins TRBV7-9 to TRBJ2-1; maybe TRBD2 (6 bases). CDR1 is SEHNR and CDR2 is FQNEAQ in the germline V gene (reference sequence). V was clipped by 6 bases and J by 3 bases, with 12 bases between them. This CDR3 spans 14 amino acids. The chain's CDR3 is CASSIADLYNEQFF. In nucleotides, the CDR3 is TGTGCCAGCAGTATAGCGGATCTCTACAATGAGCAGTTCTTC.

CDR3 DNA: TGTGCCAGCACACCCAGGGGCGGACGATACACTGAAGCTTTCTTT. Its translation: CASTPRGGRYTEAFF. V is TRBV7-2 and J is TRBJ1-1; D is possibly TRBD1 (6 bases). V dropped 7 bases and J dropped 3 bases, with 18 bases sitting between them. The germline gives CDR1 SGHTA, CDR2 FQGNSA. This CDR3 spans 15 amino acids. Full variable domain (outside the CDR3, taken from reference TRBV7-2 and TRBJ1-1): GAGVSQSPSNKVTEKGKDVELRCDPISGHTALYWYRQSLGQGLEFLIYFQGNSAPDKSGLPSDRFSAERTGGSVSTLTIQRTQQEDSAVYLCASTPRGGRYTEAFFGQGTRLTVV.

A few counts support this clone. The chain has TRBV5-6 and TRBJ2-1; D is perhaps TRBD1 or TRBD2 (5 bases each). The germline CDR1 and CDR2 sequences are SGHDT and YYEEEE. V shed 4 bases and J shed 0 bases, with 11 bases lying between them. The CDR3 is 15 residues long. CDR3 sequence reads: CASSRDASSYNEQFF. The CDR3 bases are TGTGCCAGCAGCAGGGACGCGAGCTCCTACAATGAGCAGTTCTTC. The complete variable domain, with remaining parts taken from reference TRBV5-6 and TRBJ2-1, reads DAGVTQSPTHLIKTRGQQVTLRCSPKSGHDTVSWYQQALGQGPQFIFQYYEEEERQRGNFPDRFSGHQFPNYSSELNVNALLLGDSALYLCASSRDASSYNEQFFGPGTRLTVL.

The chain's CDR3 is CASSLAEPNEQFF. CDR3 in DNA: TGTGCCAGCAGCTTGGCCGAGCCTAATGAGCAGTTCTTC. The genes are TRBV5-4 and TRBJ2-1; D unresolved. The CDR3 runs to 13 residues. Germline V gene data show CDR1 as SGHNT and CDR2 as YYREEE (reference sequence). The V gene lost 0 bases and the J gene lost 7 bases, with 8 bases spanning the gap. The whole variable domain, filled in from reference TRBV5-4 and TRBJ2-1, reads ETGVTQSPTHLIKTRGQQVTLRCSSQSGHNTVSWYQQALGQGPQFIFQYYREEENGRGNFPPRFSGLQFPNYSSELNVNALELDDSALYLCASSLAEPNEQFFGPGTRLTVL.

This chain links TRBV20-1 with TRBJ2-2; the D is unclear. V lost 3 bases and J 6 bases, leaving 11 bases between the germline ends. The CDR3 consists of 13 residues. From germline, CDR1 is DFQATT and CDR2 SNEGSKA (reference sequence). CDR3 amino acids: CSASQGWAGELFF. The CDR3 nucleotides read TGCAGTGCTAGTCAAGGTTGGGCCGGGGAGCTGTTTTTT.

CDR3 in amino acids: CASSIAGTGFANTGELFF. The CDR3 coding sequence is TGTGCCAGTAGTATAGCCGGGACAGGTTTCGCGAACACCGGGGAGCTGTTTTTT. The V gene is TRBV19, the J gene TRBJ2-2, with 8 bases identical to TRBD1. The CDR3 consists of 18 residues. V was clipped by 1 base and J by 0 bases; unmatched bases: 7. The germline CDR1 and CDR2 sequences are LNHDA and SQIVND (reference sequence).

This clone was found once. J is TRBJ1-2 and V is TRBV5-6; possible D gene TRBD1, 6 bases. CDR1 is SGHDT, CDR2 YYEEEE, per germline. V was clipped by 4 bases and J by 2 bases, with 15 bases between them. This CDR3 contains 15 residues. DNA of the CDR3: TGTGCCAGCAGCCCACCGGGGGCCGGGAACTATGGCTACACCTTC. Translated: CASSPPGAGNYGYTF. The variable domain in full, with the rest retrieved from reference TRBV5-6 and TRBJ1-2, is DAGVTQSPTHLIKTRGQQVTLRCSPKSGHDTVSWYQQALGQGPQFIFQYYEEEERQRGNFPDRFSGHQFPNYSSELNVNALLLGDSALYLCASSPPGAGNYGYTFGSGTRLTVV.

The chain employs TRBV10-3 and TRBJ2-2; a weak D match, TRBD2 (5 bases). Germline values: CDR1 ENHRY, CDR2 SYGVKD. This CDR3 contains 15 residues. V was clipped by 10 bases and J by 5 bases, with 20 bases between them. CDR3 loop: CATEGAVSRTGELFF. The CDR3 nucleotides are TGTGCCACAGAGGGAGCGGTCTCCCGTACCGGGGAGCTGTTTTTT.

The chain combines TRBV19 with TRBJ1-5; the D is unclear. The germline CDR1 and CDR2 sequences are LNHDA and SQIVND (reference sequence). Trimming pared 6 bases from V and 8 bases from J, leaving 17 bases between. There are 14 residues in the CDR3. DNA of the CDR3: TGTGCCAGTAGAGGCCGGACGGTGCTGGAGCCCCAGCATTTT. It encodes CASRGRTVLEPQHF.

This rearrangement joins TRBV5-4 to TRBJ2-1; 9 nucleotides align to TRBD1. This CDR3 region has 15 residues. J was trimmed by 4 bases and V by 4 bases; bases with no gene match: 6. Germline-derived CDR1 and CDR2 are SGHNT and YYREEE (reference sequence). The CDR3 is CASSQDRGRYNEQFF. For the CDR3, the DNA is TGTGCCAGCAGCCAGGACAGGGGACGGTACAATGAGCAGTTCTTC. The complete variable domain, with remaining parts taken from reference TRBV5-4 and TRBJ2-1, reads ETGVTQSPTHLIKTRGQQVTLRCSSQSGHNTVSWYQQALGQGPQFIFQYYREEENGRGNFPPRFSGLQFPNYSSELNVNALELDDSALYLCASSQDRGRYNEQFFGPGTRLTVL.

This chain joins TRBV6-5 and TRBJ2-5, with D possibly being TRBD1 (5 bases). This CDR3 is built from 13 residues. The V and J ends lost 6 bases and 1 base respectively, with 9 bases between them. Germline CDR1 reads MNHEY; CDR2 reads SVGAGI. CDR3 amino acids: CASSSTVQETQYF. DNA for the CDR3: TGTGCCAGCAGCTCGACAGTCCAAGAGACCCAGTACTTC.

The V gene is TRBV6-1, the J gene TRBJ1-2, with unresolved D. The germline V gene has CDR1 MNHNS and CDR2 SASEGT. This CDR3 has 16 amino acids. Trimming pared 1 base from V and 0 bases from J, leaving 12 bases between. The CDR3 DNA sequence: TGTGCCAGCAGTGAAGACAGACTAACAGCTAACTATGGCTACACCTTC. Translated: CASSEDRLTANYGYTF.

The chain carries TRBV7-8 and TRBJ2-5; a weak D match, TRBD2 (6 bases). The germline V gene has CDR1 SGHVS and CDR2 FQNEAQ. The CDR3 has 14 residues. V was clipped by 5 bases and J by 5 bases, with 15 bases between them. The CDR3 protein is CASSANQRVETQYF. DNA for the CDR3: TGTGCCAGCAGCGCGAACCAGCGGGTTGAGACCCAGTACTTC.

The chain uses TRBV4-2 and TRBJ2-3; 14 bases are shared with TRBD2. Germline CDR1 LGHNA, CDR2 YNFKEQ. This CDR3 has 16 amino acids. With V trimmed by 1 base and J by 4 bases, 1 base remained unmatched. CDR3 nucleotides: TGTGCCAGCAGCCAAGGGGGACTAGCGGGAGCAGATACGCAGTATTTT. Its translation is CASSQGGLAGADTQYF.

The genes are TRBV10-3 and TRBJ1-6; 7 bases match TRBD1. The germline gives CDR1 ENHRY, CDR2 SYGVKD. The CDR3 length is 15 residues. Trimming cost V 2 bases and J 7 bases; bases outside gene matches: 5. The chain's CDR3 is CAISEEPGGNSPLHF. DNA for the CDR3: TGTGCCATCAGTGAGGAGCCAGGGGGAAATTCACCCCTCCACTTT.

V gene TRBV6-6 combines with J gene TRBJ1-5; D unclear. Germline values: CDR1 MNHNY, CDR2 SVGAGI (reference sequence). The CDR3 is 13 residues long. V lost 6 bases and J 1 base, leaving 7 bases between the germline ends. Here the CDR3 reads CASSPDSNQPQHF. CDR3 coding DNA: TGTGCCAGCAGCCCGGACAGCAATCAGCCCCAGCATTTT.